This T cell receptor beta chain appears in the sequencing data of a study of graft-versus-host responses after intestinal transplantation. Overall study context: Uniformly, recipients were administered anti-thymocyte globulin induction with subsequent tacrolimus and steroids for roughly three years. Study-wide findings and caveats: The marrow of recipients harbored GvH clones, and ileum or blood showed some of them first.

Note on this clone: The antigen is not known.

Only in-frame clones appear in the TCRdb table, and some are missing; sequencing was by immunoSEQ multiplex PCR. The sample shows about 100,000 clones, 75% to 95% of them seen only once. V was cut by 3 bases and J by 5 bases, with 11 bases left in between. In germline, CDR1 is SGHAT, CDR2 FQNNGV. The CDR3 is made up of 13 amino acids. The receptor was derived from a human patient who received an intestinal transplant, so some T cells may come from the graft donor. The source material was PBMCs, sampled 450 to 480 days after intestinal transplant. This chain joins TRBV11-2 and TRBJ2-7; a possible D gene is TRBD1 (6 bases). CDR3 nucleotides: TGTGCCAGCAGCTTTGGGGGACACGACGAGCAGTACTTC. The encoded protein is CASSFGGHDEQYF. Drawing the rest from reference TRBV11-2 and TRBJ2-7, the complete variable domain is EAGVAQSPRYKIIEKRQSVAFWCNPISGHATLYWYQQILGQGPKLLIQFQNNGVVDDSQLPKDRFSAERLKGVDSTLKIQPAKLEDSAVYLCASSFGGHDEQYFGPGTRLTVT.